The 17 T cell receptor beta chains presented below share a single source sample, sequenced in a study of shared clonotypes between healthy human individuals. Here immunoSEQ multiplex PCR was the method, and the copy in TCRdb shows in-frame clones only, minus some. The data hold roughly 320,000 clones, with 87% observed a single time. Sequencing was done on a sample of memory CD8+ T cells sorted from blood. The subset denotes: CD45RO+ cells pooled with CCR7-negative TemRA cells. The receptor source for this set is a young man in good health.

The rearrangement links TRBV6-1 to TRBJ2-7; tentatively, D is TRBD1 or TRBD2 (5 bases each). Germline V gene data show CDR1 as MNHNS and CDR2 as SASEGT. The CDR3 spans 15 residues. V was cut by 5 bases and J by 2 bases, with 16 bases left in between. This CDR3 is CASSTWDGWTYEQYF. The CDR3 region has the DNA TGTGCCAGCAGTACTTGGGACGGTTGGACCTACGAGCAGTACTTC.

This clone has at least ten counts. Other DNA sequences in this sample translate to the same CDR3. The chain is built from TRBV4-1 and TRBJ2-7, with TRBD1 matching over 7 bases. Unmatched junction bases numbered 6, after V lost 1 base and J lost 3 bases. CDR1 is MGHRA and CDR2 is YSYEKL in the germline V gene. This CDR3 region has 15 residues. CDR3 nucleotides: TGCGCCAGCAGCCAAGCCCTCGGACAGGACTACGAGCAGTACTTC. The encoded protein is CASSQALGQDYEQYF.

The chain employs TRBV7-6 and TRBJ2-2; 8 bases map to TRBD2. The CDR3 consists of 16 residues. Unmatched junction bases numbered 10, after V lost 2 bases and J lost 8 bases. CDR1 SGHVS and CDR2 FNYEAQ come from the germline V gene. CDR3 nucleotides: TGTGCCAGCAGCTTACTCCGGAGCGGGGGAGGTGGGGAGCTGTTTTTT. Amino acids: CASSLLRSGGGGELFF.

This clone appeared a single time. The chain joins TRBV4-3 to TRBJ1-2; TRBD1 might be the D (5 bases). V was trimmed by 0 bases and J by 0 bases, leaving 11 bases between them. The CDR3 length is 16 residues. The germline gives CDR1 LGHNA, CDR2 YSLEER. In DNA form, the CDR3 reads TGCGCCAGCAGCCAAGATACCGCAGGGACTAACTATGGCTACACCTTC. Translating it yields CASSQDTAGTNYGYTF.

This chain links TRBV28 with TRBJ2-7; a possible D gene is TRBD2 (7 bases). CDR3 length: 13 amino acids. Germline V gene sequence: CDR1 MDHEN, CDR2 SYDVKM. V lost 6 bases to trimming and J lost 6 bases, with 15 bases between them. This chain's CDR3 is CASSWGGEGEQYF. CDR3 in DNA: TGTGCCAGCAGCTGGGGGGGCGAGGGCGAGCAGTACTTC. Combining the CDR3 with reference TRBV28 and TRBJ2-7 gives the whole variable domain DVKVTQSSRYLVKRTGEKVFLECVQDMDHENMFWYRQDPGLGLRLIYFSYDVKMKEKGDIPEGYSVSREKKERFSLILESASTNQTSMYLCASSWGGEGEQYFGPGTRLTVT.

Only a few counts were recorded for this clone. V and J are TRBV4-1 and TRBJ2-7; no clear D gene. The germline gives CDR1 MGHRA, CDR2 YSYEKL. This CDR3 region has 14 residues. Trimming stripped 1 base from V and 3 bases from J, with 10 bases between. The CDR3 nucleotides are TGCGCCAGCAGCCAAGTGGAAGGCAGCTACGAGCAGTACTTC. Translated, it gives CASSQVEGSYEQYF.

V and J are TRBV28 and TRBJ1-1, with D unclear. Germline lookup yields CDR1 MDHEN and CDR2 SYDVKM. The ends were cut back, 8 bases at V and 1 base at J, with 17 bases in the middle. The CDR3 runs 15 residues. The CDR3 coding sequence is TGTGCCAGCCTCACAGACCCCGACGAGAACACTGAAGCTTTCTTT. Amino acid sequence: CASLTDPDENTEAFF.

J is TRBJ1-6 and V is TRBV13; 7 bases are a match to TRBD1. From germline, CDR1 is PRHDT and CDR2 FYEKMQ (reference sequence). The CDR3 consists of 18 residues. V lost 5 bases and J lost 4; bases outside the gene matches: 14. CDR3 protein: CASSAQPQGRAYNSPLHF. CDR3 sequence (DNA): TGTGCCAGCAGCGCCCAACCACAGGGGAGGGCATATAATTCACCCCTCCACTTT.

In nucleotides, the CDR3 is TGTGCCATCACGGCGGGGGAGAGATACAATGAGCAGTTCTTC. As protein: CAITAGERYNEQFF. This sequence joins TRBV10-3 and TRBJ2-1; 7 bases agree with TRBD2. In germline, CDR1 is ENHRY, CDR2 SYGVKD. This CDR3 is 14 amino acids long. J gave up 4 bases and V 7 bases, and 7 bases lay outside the gene matches.

This clone came up once. V and J are TRBV6-1 and TRBJ2-7; D is undetermined. Germline assignment: CDR1 MNHNS and CDR2 SASEGT. V dropped 5 bases and J dropped 2 bases, with 10 bases sitting between them. This CDR3 spans 13 amino acids. The CDR3 spells CASSPSSAYEQYF. For the CDR3, the DNA is TGTGCCAGCAGTCCTTCCAGCGCCTACGAGCAGTACTTC.

The chain carries TRBV29-1 and TRBJ2-7, with D perhaps matching TRBD2 (5 bases). CDR1 SQVTM and CDR2 ANQGSEA come from the germline V gene. CDR3 length: 13 amino acids. V shed 4 bases and J shed 3 bases, with 13 bases lying between them. The CDR3 is CSVVGEFDYEQYF. The DNA for the CDR3 is TGCAGCGTTGTTGGGGAGTTCGACTACGAGCAGTACTTC.

The V call is TRBV10-2, the J call TRBJ2-1; D is uncertain. CDR1 WSHSY and CDR2 SAAADI come from the germline V gene. This CDR3 comprises 10 residues. Trimming took off 10 bases at V and 6 bases at J, with 7 bases between the two ends. The CDR3 sequence: CAILSNEQFF. CDR3 nucleotides: TGCGCCATTCTGTCCAATGAGCAGTTCTTC.

The chain combines TRBV7-3 with TRBJ1-1, with D possibly matching TRBD1 (5 bases). The CDR3 spans 15 residues. Looked up from germline, CDR1 is SGHTA and CDR2 is FQGTGA. V was clipped by 1 base and J by 0 bases, with 9 bases between them. CDR3 residues: CASSLIGAMNTEAFF. CDR3 nucleotides: TGTGCCAGCAGCTTAATAGGGGCGATGAACACTGAAGCTTTCTTT.

The chain is built from TRBV6-1 and TRBJ2-7; 8 nucleotides match TRBD1. The CDR3 runs 15 residues. Germline V gene data show CDR1 as MNHNS and CDR2 as SASEGT. Unmatched junction bases numbered 5, after V lost 4 bases and J lost 0 bases. In DNA form, the CDR3 reads TGTGCCAGCAGTGTCGGGACAGGCTACTCCTACGAGCAGTACTTC. Its translation: CASSVGTGYSYEQYF.

The chain uses TRBV4-3 and TRBJ2-3, with D perhaps given as TRBD1 or TRBD2 (5 bases each). Germline V gene data show CDR1 as LGHNA and CDR2 as YSLEER. CDR3 length equals 15 residues. The germline V and J ends were trimmed by 1 base and 4 bases, with 12 bases remaining between them. The CDR3 region is CASSQAGRGADTQYF. Written as DNA, the CDR3 is TGCGCCAGCAGCCAAGCGGGGCGAGGGGCAGATACGCAGTATTTT.

V and J are TRBV10-2 and TRBJ2-5; unclear D gene. Per germline, CDR1 WSHSY and CDR2 SAAADI. This CDR3 contains 14 residues. Trimming shortened V by 6 bases and J by 0 bases, and 11 bases separated the two germline ends. The CDR3 spells CASSSEVYQETQYF. The CDR3 DNA is TGCGCCAGCAGCTCTGAGGTGTACCAAGAGACCCAGTACTTC.

This clone was found a few times. Other DNA sequences in the sample encode the same CDR3. This sequence joins TRBV28 and TRBJ1-1, with TRBD1 matching 9 bases. The CDR3 is 14 residues long. The V and J ends lost 6 bases and 5 bases, in that order; junction bases with no gene match: 7. The V gene's germline CDR1 is MDHEN and CDR2 SYDVKM. CDR3 DNA: TGTGCCAGCAGCCTGACAGGGGGTGGGACTGAAGCTTTCTTT. Translating it yields CASSLTGGGTEAFF.